This entry describes one T cell receptor beta chain. Original processing notes: Scientists estimated how many nucleated cells there were by amplifying reference gene primers. The assay was immunoSEQ multiplex PCR, and TCRdb's table has in-frame clones only and misses some. Clonal size and the V and J genes are those of that table, whereas D and trimming came from the DNA. The sample consists of 59,000 or so clones, approximately 81% of them appearing once. These data belong to a study of blood T cell repertoires in COVID-19. Study background: T cells, B-cell-depleted T cells, or PBMCs supplied cDNA or gDNA.

CDR3 length: 18 amino acids. Germline CDR1 and CDR2: SGHVS and FNYEAQ. V lost 4 bases, J lost 4 bases, and 9 bases stayed unmatched. The TCR was taken from an elderly woman with active or convalescent COVID-19. The sequenced sample consisted of peripheral blood. This chain connects TRBV7-6 to TRBJ2-1, with 14 bases matching TRBD2. The CDR3: CASSSSRLAGGTYNEQFF. The DNA of the CDR3 is TGTGCCAGCAGCTCCTCACGACTAGCGGGGGGGACTTACAATGAGCAGTTCTTC.